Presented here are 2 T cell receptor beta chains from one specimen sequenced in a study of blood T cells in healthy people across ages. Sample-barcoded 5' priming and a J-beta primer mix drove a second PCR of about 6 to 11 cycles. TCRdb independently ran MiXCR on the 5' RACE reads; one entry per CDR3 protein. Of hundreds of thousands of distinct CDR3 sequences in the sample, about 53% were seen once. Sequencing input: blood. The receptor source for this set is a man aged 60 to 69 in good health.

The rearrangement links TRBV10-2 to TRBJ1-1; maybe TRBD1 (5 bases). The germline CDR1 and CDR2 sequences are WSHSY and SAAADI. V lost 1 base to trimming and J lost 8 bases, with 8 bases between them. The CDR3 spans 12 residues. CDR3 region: CASSEYDREAFF. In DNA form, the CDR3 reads TGCGCCAGCAGTGAGTATGACAGAGAAGCTTTCTTT.

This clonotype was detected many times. CDR3: CAITRDTQETQYF. CDR3 sequence (DNA): TGTGCCATAACCCGGGACACCCAAGAGACCCAGTACTTC. The gene calls are TRBV10-3 and TRBJ2-5, with TRBD1 as a possible D gene (6 bases). The CDR3 extends over 13 amino acids. CDR1 is ENHRY and CDR2 is SYGVKD in the germline V gene. V lost 9 bases to trimming and J lost 1 base, with 12 bases between them.